These 22 T cell receptor beta chains were all obtained from the same sample, sequenced in a study of blood T cell repertoires in COVID-19. Sequencing used immunoSEQ multiplex PCR; TCRdb keeps in-frame clones, though not all of them. Seen here are 200,000 to 300,000 clones, approximately 86% observed once, and the top ten hold around 5%. The sequencing sample was made of peripheral blood. The source of these receptors is a woman aged 55-70 years with COVID-19, enrolled during active disease.

V gene TRBV10-3 combines with J gene TRBJ2-2, with TRBD2 matching over 7 bases. J was trimmed by 4 bases and V by 6 bases; bases with no gene match: 5. The CDR3 has 14 amino acids. CDR1 is ENHRY and CDR2 is SYGVKD in the germline V gene. The chain's CDR3 is CAIRGGEGTGELFF. CDR3 DNA sequence: TGTGCCATCAGGGGGGGGGAAGGCACCGGGGAGCTGTTTTTT.

V and J are TRBV6-2 or TRBV6-3 and TRBJ1-1; TRBD1 might be the D (5 bases). The V end was cut by 6 bases, the J end by 3 bases, with 20 bases between. CDR3 length: 16 residues. Germline-derived CDR1 and CDR2 are MNHEY and SVGEGT. The CDR3 protein is CASRPYSGPGDTEAFF. CDR3 nucleotide sequence: TGTGCCAGCAGACCTTACTCCGGGCCGGGGGACACTGAAGCTTTCTTT.

In its sample, this clone was seen a few times. This chain links TRBV30 with TRBJ1-3; 8 nucleotides match TRBD1. Germline CDR1 and CDR2: GTSNPN and SVGIG (reference sequence). There are 14 residues in the CDR3. Losses at the gene ends were 2 bases for V and 6 bases for J; bases not matched to a gene: 6. CDR3 DNA sequence: TGTGCCTGGAGTAGAGGACAGGGCGAAAACACCATATATTTT. This codes for CAWSRGQGENTIYF.

The gene calls are TRBV30 and TRBJ1-6; D is unclear. This CDR3 is 15 amino acids long. V lost 0 bases and J lost 8, with 14 bases in between. Germline V gives CDR1 GTSNPN, CDR2 SVGIG (reference sequence). The CDR3 region has the DNA TGTGCCTGGAGTGTAGTCGGCGCGGGTGATTCACCCCTCCACTTT. The encoded protein is CAWSVVGAGDSPLHF.

The chain employs TRBV5-8 and TRBJ1-1; D ambiguous. Germline values: CDR1 SGHTS, CDR2 YDEGEE. Trimming shortened V by 1 base and J by 0 bases, and 13 bases separated the two germline ends. The CDR3 loop spans 16 amino acids. The CDR3 spells CASSLLQTLMNTEAFF. CDR3 DNA sequence: TGTGCCAGCAGCTTGTTACAGACCCTCATGAACACTGAAGCTTTCTTT.

This chain links TRBV6-2 or TRBV6-3 with TRBJ2-6; TRBD1 matches 9 bases. The CDR3 sequence is 20 residues long. J was trimmed by 0 bases and V by 2 bases; bases with no gene match: 11. Per germline, CDR1 MNHEY and CDR2 SVGEGT. Here the CDR3 DNA reads TGTGCCAGCAGTTACCCTTCCGGGACAGGGACCTTCTCTGGGGCCAACGTCCTGACTTTC. This translates into CASSYPSGTGTFSGANVLTF.

The rearrangement links TRBV24-1 to TRBJ1-5; 8 positions match TRBD1. V trimming: 3 bases; J trimming: 8 bases; junction bases outside the gene matches: 8. Germline loops: CDR1 KGHDR, CDR2 SFDVKD. This CDR3 has 15 amino acids. DNA of the CDR3: TGTGCCACCAGTGATGGACAGGGTTTCATTGAGCCCCAGCATTTT. It translates to CATSDGQGFIEPQHF.

This clone was recorded a few times. Distinct nucleotide sequences in the sample also encode this CDR3. V gene TRBV12-3 or TRBV12-4 combines with J gene TRBJ1-2; TRBD1 is a possible D gene (6 bases). CDR3 size: 13 residues. V lost 6 bases to trimming and J lost 4 bases, with 12 bases between them. The CDR3 DNA reads as TGTGCCAGCAGGCGTACAGGGAGCTATGGCTACACCTTC. Protein sequence: CASRRTGSYGYTF.

This chain uses TRBV6-5 with TRBJ2-7; TRBD1 is a possible D gene (6 bases). CDR3 length: 15 amino acids. The germline gives CDR1 MNHEY, CDR2 SVGAGI. V gave up 2 bases and J gave up 3 bases, with 14 bases separating them. CDR3 nucleotides: TGTGCCAGCAGTTACAAGGGCAGGGGCTACTACGAGCAGTACTTC. Translated: CASSYKGRGYYEQYF.

The chain combines TRBV5-1 with TRBJ1-2, with 8 bases that match TRBD1. Looked up from germline, CDR1 is SGHRS and CDR2 is YFSETQ. The CDR3 spans 16 residues. J lost 4 bases, V lost 0 bases, and 8 bases had no gene match. CDR3 nucleotides: TGCGCCAGCAGCTTGGCCAACAGGGGGGAGATCTATGGCTACACCTTC. Encoded protein: CASSLANRGEIYGYTF.

The rearrangement links TRBV5-4 to TRBJ1-3; 11 bases match TRBD1. The V segment lost 4 bases and the J segment 4 bases; nucleotides outside the gene matches: 7. CDR3 size: 16 residues. Germline V gene sequence: CDR1 SGHNT, CDR2 YYREEE (reference sequence). CDR3 coding DNA: TGTGCCAGCAGCCTAGGACAGGGGGCTAGGGGAAACACCATATATTTT. Protein product: CASSLGQGARGNTIYF.

The DNA for the CDR3 is TGTGCCAGCAGCCGAGGGATCTCACCCCTCCACTTT. Translated, it gives CASSRGISPLHF. The chain uses TRBV3-1 (or the pseudogene TRBV3-2) and TRBJ1-6; no clear D gene. Germline values: CDR1 LGHDT, CDR2 YNNKEL (reference sequence). This CDR3 region has 12 residues. Trimming left V 4 bases short and J 10 bases short, with 8 bases between.

There are many counts of this clone. The chain recombines TRBV4-2 with TRBJ2-7; 9 bases are shared with TRBD2. CDR1 and CDR2 (germline): LGHNA, YNFKEQ. J was trimmed by 6 bases and V by 0 bases; bases with no gene match: 12. The length of the CDR3 is 17 residues. CDR3 DNA sequence: TGTGCCAGCAGCCAAGACCTTAGCGGGAGCCCACGGGGCGAGCAGTACTTC. Its protein product is CASSQDLSGSPRGEQYF.

The V and J genes are TRBV18 and TRBJ1-1; 7 nucleotides agree with TRBD1. V gave up 2 bases and J gave up 5 bases; unmatched junction bases: 5. The CDR3 loop spans 14 amino acids. Looked up from germline, CDR1 is KGHSH and CDR2 is LQKENI. CDR3 sequence (DNA): TGTGCCAGCTCACCAGACCAGGGGGGTACTGAAGCTTTCTTT. Translation: CASSPDQGGTEAFF.

The chain recombines TRBV7-2 with TRBJ2-6; 9 nucleotides align to TRBD2. The CDR3 sequence is 17 residues long. From germline, CDR1 is SGHTA and CDR2 FQGNSA. V was clipped by 0 bases and J by 1 base; unmatched bases: 1. The CDR3 DNA sequence: TGTGCCAGCAGCTTAGCGCTAGCGGGGTCTGGGGCCAACGTCCTGACTTTC. It is translated as CASSLALAGSGANVLTF.

This chain joins TRBV12-3 or TRBV12-4 and TRBJ2-7; TRBD2 is a possible D gene (6 bases). Trimming took off 6 bases at V and 2 bases at J, with 11 bases between the two ends. This CDR3 comprises 13 residues. This chain's CDR3 is CASRVGGTYEQYF. DNA of the CDR3: TGTGCCAGCAGGGTCGGAGGGACCTACGAGCAGTACTTC.

The chain carries TRBV27 and TRBJ1-5, with D perhaps matching TRBD1 (6 bases). Germline V lookup: CDR1 MNHEY, CDR2 SMNVEV (reference sequence). V lost 3 bases and J lost 3, with 21 bases in between. The length of the CDR3 is 18 residues. The CDR3 coding sequence is TGTGCCAGCAGTTTTGACAGGTTCGGATCGGGGTTCAATCAGCCCCAGCATTTT. Its translation: CASSFDRFGSGFNQPQHF.

The rearrangement joins TRBV27 to TRBJ2-4, with TRBD1 identical over 9 bases. This CDR3 comprises 14 residues. The V gene's germline CDR1 is MNHEY and CDR2 SMNVEV (reference sequence). Trimming cost V 6 bases and J 7 bases; bases outside gene matches: 7. CDR3 residues: CASRLQGAVNIQYF. CDR3 DNA: TGTGCCAGCAGGTTACAGGGGGCGGTCAACATTCAGTACTTC.

This clone was seen only a few times. This chain uses TRBV29-1 with TRBJ1-1, with D hard to call. Trimming removed 6 bases from V and 5 bases from J, with 13 bases in between. The CDR3 covers 12 residues. CDR1 is SQVTM, CDR2 ANQGSEA, per germline. CDR3 loop: CSVGSGRTEAFF. The CDR3 DNA is TGCAGCGTCGGGTCGGGGAGAACTGAAGCTTTCTTT.

V is TRBV19 and J is TRBJ1-1; TRBD1 might be the D (6 bases). V gave up 5 bases and J gave up 3 bases, with 13 bases separating them. In germline, CDR1 is LNHDA, CDR2 SQIVND (reference sequence). This CDR3 is built from 14 residues. The CDR3 bases are TGTGCCAGTAGTGAGACAGGTAGGCACACTGAAGCTTTCTTT. Translating gives CASSETGRHTEAFF. The variable domain in full, completed from reference TRBV19 and TRBJ1-1, reads DGGITQSPKYLFRKEGQNVTLSCEQNLNHDAMYWYRQDPGQGLRLIYYSQIVNDFQKGDIAEGYSVSREKKESFPLTVTSAQKNPTAFYLCASSETGRHTEAFFGQGTRLTVV.

The CDR3 region is CASRREGEQYF. The CDR3 DNA is TGTGCCAGCAGGAGAGAGGGCGAGCAGTACTTC. The chain combines TRBV2 with TRBJ2-7; D possibly corresponds to TRBD2 (5 bases). Germline values: CDR1 SNHLY, CDR2 FYNNEI. V was trimmed by 6 bases and J by 6 bases, leaving 9 bases between them. This CDR3 region has 11 residues.

The chain is built from TRBV7-8 and TRBJ2-2; possible D gene TRBD1, 6 bases. Germline V CDR1 and CDR2: SGHVS, FQNEAQ. Trimming removed 5 bases at V and 6 bases at J, with 16 bases between. CDR3 size: 15 residues. Here the CDR3 DNA reads TGTGCCAGCAGCCCAGAACAGGGTTTGGCCGGGGAGCTGTTTTTT. As protein: CASSPEQGLAGELFF.